This record looks at one TCR beta chain sequence and its context. This sample was included in a study of OX40 agonist ivuxolimab in advanced cancers. The germline gives CDR1 SGHTA, CDR2 FQGNSA. J gave up 2 bases and V 3 bases, and 4 bases lay outside the gene matches. This CDR3 is built from 15 residues. The method was immunoSEQ multiplex PCR; TCRdb's version includes in-frame clones alone and lacks a portion of them. Here the sample spans over 55,000 clones, roughly 82% being singletons. This clonotype originated in an adult with an advanced solid tumor such as melanoma, head and neck, liver or kidney cancer. The specimen comprised CD4+ or CD8+ T cells sorted from blood, sampled in a trial of the OX40 agonist ivuxolimab. The rearrangement uses TRBV7-2 and TRBJ1-2, with 9 bases that match TRBD1. The CDR3 nucleotides read TGTGCCAGCAGCTTTAAAGGGACAGGGAACTATGGCTACACCTTC. Protein product: CASSFKGTGNYGYTF.